This T cell receptor (beta chain) was observed in a study of blood T cell repertoires in COVID-19. CDR1 is MDHEN, CDR2 SYDVKM, per germline. The V and J ends lost 3 bases and 9 bases, in that order; junction bases with no gene match: 17. The CDR3 runs 19 residues. Only in-frame clones appear in the TCRdb table, and some are missing; sequencing was by immunoSEQ multiplex PCR. Of under 350,000 clones detected, around 82% appear once; the ten largest clones hold around 10%. V and J are TRBV28 and TRBJ2-1; 13 positions agree with TRBD2. The source is a woman in her 50s who had recovered from COVID-19. Sequences were obtained from peripheral blood. The CDR3 loop reads CASSFLTSGGLGIRSEQFF. The CDR3 bases are TGTGCCAGCAGTTTTTTGACTAGCGGGGGGTTAGGAATTCGTTCTGAGCAGTTCTTC.